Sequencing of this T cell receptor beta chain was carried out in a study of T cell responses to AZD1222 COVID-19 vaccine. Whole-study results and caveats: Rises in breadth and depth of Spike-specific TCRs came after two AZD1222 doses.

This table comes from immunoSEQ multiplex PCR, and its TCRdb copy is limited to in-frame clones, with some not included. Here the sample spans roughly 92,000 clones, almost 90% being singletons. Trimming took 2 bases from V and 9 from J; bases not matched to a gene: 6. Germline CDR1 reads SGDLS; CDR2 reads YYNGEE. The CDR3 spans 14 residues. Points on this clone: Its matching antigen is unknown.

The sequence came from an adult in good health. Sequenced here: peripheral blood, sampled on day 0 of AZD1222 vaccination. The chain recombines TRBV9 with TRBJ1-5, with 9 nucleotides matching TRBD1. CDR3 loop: CASSVGQGSTPQHF. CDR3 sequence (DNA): TGTGCCAGCAGCGTGGGACAGGGTTCGACGCCCCAGCATTTT.